The entry below describes one T cell receptor (beta chain). As yet, its antigen is unknown. The source of the sample is a study of shared clonotypes between healthy human individuals. The study's findings and limits: Naive subsets tended to show greater estimated richness than memory subsets.

An assay was performed, and its level was deep. TCRdb's copy holds only in-frame clones and misses some; the assay was immunoSEQ multiplex PCR. Of approximately 2.5 million clones in the sample, around nine tenths were seen once. From germline, CDR1 is GTSNPN and CDR2 SVGIG (reference sequence). V was shortened by 3 bases and J by 10 bases, with 15 bases between the two germline ends. The CDR3 loop spans 12 amino acids. J is TRBJ1-1 and V is TRBV30, with a tentative D call TRBD1 (6 bases). The specimen was naive CD4+ T cells sorted from blood. Specified subset: CD45RA+ positively selected. The receptor's source is a man in his late teens or twenties in good health. This chain's CDR3 is CAWRGGKGVAFF. CDR3 sequence (DNA): TGTGCCTGGAGAGGGGGTAAGGGGGTAGCTTTCTTT.